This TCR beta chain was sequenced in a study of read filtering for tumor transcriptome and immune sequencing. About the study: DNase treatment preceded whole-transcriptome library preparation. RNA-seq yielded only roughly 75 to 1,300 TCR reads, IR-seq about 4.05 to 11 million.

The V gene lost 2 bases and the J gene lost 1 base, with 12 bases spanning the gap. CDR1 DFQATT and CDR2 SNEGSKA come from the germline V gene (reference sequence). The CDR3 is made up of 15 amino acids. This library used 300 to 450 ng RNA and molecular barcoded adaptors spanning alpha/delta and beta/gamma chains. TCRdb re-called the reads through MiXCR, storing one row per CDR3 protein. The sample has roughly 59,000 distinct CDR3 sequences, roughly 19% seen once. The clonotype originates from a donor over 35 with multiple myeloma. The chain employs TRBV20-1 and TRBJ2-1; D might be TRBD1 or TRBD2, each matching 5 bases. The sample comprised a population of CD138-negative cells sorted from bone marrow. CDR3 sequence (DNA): TGCAGTGCTAGAATACAAGGGACGTCCTACAATGAGCAGTTCTTC. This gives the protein CSARIQGTSYNEQFF.